This T cell receptor (beta chain) derives from a study of beta chain features in type 1 diabetes. Study conclusions and caveats: Moderate yet significant TCRB CDR3 shortening was seen in Type 1 diabetes patients in all four CD4+ subsets.

This CDR3 region has 13 residues. Germline loops: CDR1 SEHNR, CDR2 FQNEAQ (reference sequence). V shed 5 bases and J shed 7 bases, with 11 bases lying between them. Expressed TCRB transcripts were sequenced because the isolated RNA had all been reverse transcribed beforehand. Some clones are missing from TCRdb's copy, which holds only in-frame ones; the method was immunoSEQ multiplex PCR. The table has more than 550,000 clones, over 12% seen once. As regards this clone: Its specificity is unknown.

The sample taken for sequencing was naive CD4+ T cells from blood. This clonotype was sampled from a man aged 18 to 30 with type 1 diabetes. The gene calls are TRBV7-9 and TRBJ1-4; D unresolved. The CDR3 is CASSPGWGEKLFF. Written as DNA, the CDR3 is TGTGCCAGCAGCCCCGGGTGGGGTGAAAAACTGTTTTTT.